This TCR beta chain was sequenced in a study of shared clonotypes between healthy human individuals. Study summary: The people who gave samples were two women and a few men aged 18 to 49.

With regard to this clone: What it binds is unknown.

Researchers partitioned CD4+ cells into CD45RA+ naive and CD45RA-negative memory subsets. Study-wide points: Across a handful of donors, naive CD4 shared 5% to 6%, naive CD8 more than 3%, memory CD4 roughly 2.2%, memory CD8 0.4% to 0.5%. Naive subsets generally exceeded memory subsets in estimated richness.

The CDR3 runs 13 residues. Trimming took 7 bases from V and 5 from J, leaving 11 bases between them. Germline CDR1 and CDR2: SGHAT and FQNNGV. Assay used: immunoSEQ multiplex PCR; TCRdb lists only in-frame clones, some missing. The data show 1,400,000 or so clones, with approximately 98.5% seen just once and around 0.33% held by the top ten. Sequenced sample: naive CD4+ T cells sorted from blood. Subset described: CD45RA+ positively selected. The sequence was obtained from a young man in good health. The chain joins TRBV11-2 to TRBJ2-2; D is perhaps TRBD1 (5 bases). This CDR3 reads CASTRQITGELFF. CDR3 in DNA: TGTGCCAGCACGCGACAGATAACCGGGGAGCTGTTTTTT.